The rows below give T cell receptor beta chains drawn from one sample of a study of blood T cell repertoires in COVID-19. Assay used: immunoSEQ multiplex PCR; TCRdb lists only in-frame clones, some missing. The table records about 670,000 clones, 75% to 90% of them present only once. Sequences were obtained from peripheral blood. Receptor source: a woman under 30 with acute or convalescent COVID-19. Each CDR3 is given with its conserved first and last residue. The D gene is left open where the match is weak. Where a row states a size, it is once, few, many or the class of an expanded clone; other rows omit it.

v_call,d_call,clone_size,j_call,cdr3_aa,cdr3_nt
TRBV30,TRBD1,once,TRBJ1-4,CAWSLGQGGDEKLFF,TGTGCCTGGAGCCTAGGACAGGGCGGGGATGAAAAACTGTTTTTT
TRBV5-1,TRBD1,.,TRBJ2-7,CASSLSPGQGAYEQYF,TGCGCCAGCAGCTTGTCCCCTGGACAGGGGGCATACGAGCAGTACTTC
TRBV21-1,.,.,TRBJ2-5,CASSKGGQMQETQYF,TGTGCCAGCAGCAAAGGCGGACAAATGCAAGAGACCCAGTACTTC
TRBV5-4,.,.,TRBJ1-1,CASSLGGGMNTEAFF,TGTGCCAGCAGCTTGGGAGGGGGTATGAACACTGAAGCTTTCTTT
TRBV4-3,.,.,TRBJ2-1,CASSPSRGSYNEQFF,TGCGCCAGCAGCCCTTCAAGGGGGTCGTACAATGAGCAGTTCTTC
TRBV9,.,.,TRBJ1-3,CASSVGHTGDTIYF,TGTGCCAGCAGCGTAGGGCATACGGGGGACACCATATATTTT
TRBV30,.,.,TRBJ1-1,CACRGGWTEAFF,TGTGCCTGTCGGGGGGGATGGACTGAAGCTTTCTTT
TRBV4-1,TRBD1,.,TRBJ2-7,CASSQDPGQGGDYEQYF,TGCGCCAGCAGCCAAGACCCCGGACAGGGGGGCGACTACGAGCAGTACTTC
TRBV19,TRBD1,.,TRBJ1-4,CASSLYPKDRVNEKLFF,TGTGCCAGTAGTCTGTACCCCAAAGACAGGGTGAATGAAAAACTGTTTTTT
TRBV7-6,TRBD1,.,TRBJ1-6,CASSLNTGELYNSPLHF,TGTGCCAGCAGCTTAAACACAGGGGAACTTTATAATTCACCCCTCCACTTT
TRBV7-9,.,.,TRBJ1-1,CASSSQGDATEAFF,TGTGCCAGCAGCTCCCAGGGCGACGCCACTGAAGCTTTCTTT
TRBV2,TRBD2,.,TRBJ2-5,CALAGGKETQYF,TGTGCCCTAGCGGGAGGGAAGGAGACCCAGTACTTC
TRBV28,.,.,TRBJ1-2,CASTETYYGYTF,TGTGCCAGCACTGAGACATACTATGGCTACACCTTC
TRBV6-2/TRBV6-3,TRBD1,.,TRBJ2-5,CASSYSAGGGVETQYF,TGTGCCAGCAGTTACTCCGCAGGGGGCGGGGTAGAGACCCAGTACTTC
TRBV10-2,TRBD1,.,TRBJ1-1,CATFDRARYNTEAFF,TGCGCCACCTTCGACAGGGCACGTTATAACACTGAAGCTTTCTTT
TRBV30,TRBD1,.,TRBJ2-2,CAWRTGPGELFF,TGTGCCTGGAGGACAGGGCCCGGGGAGCTGTTTTTT
TRBV12-3/TRBV12-4,.,.,TRBJ2-7,CASKAAGAYEQYF,TGTGCCAGCAAAGCGGCGGGTGCCTACGAGCAGTACTTC
TRBV7-9,TRBD1,once,TRBJ2-1,CASSIPGQGAVNEQFF,TGTGCCAGCAGCATTCCGGGACAGGGGGCAGTCAATGAGCAGTTCTTC
TRBV5-1,TRBD1,.,TRBJ2-7,CASSSGSRTGPSYEQYF,TGCGCCAGCAGCAGTGGATCCAGGACAGGACCTTCCTACGAGCAGTACTTC
TRBV19,TRBD2,.,TRBJ2-1,CASSHRTSGGAYNEQFF,TGTGCCAGTAGTCATCGGACTAGCGGGGGGGCTTACAATGAGCAGTTCTTC
TRBV24-1,TRBD2,.,TRBJ2-7,CATSDGGEAYF,TGTGCCACCAGTGATGGGGGGGAGGCGTACTTC
TRBV3-1/TRBV3-2,.,once,TRBJ2-2,CASSQETGKYTGELFF,TGTGCCAGCAGCCAAGAAACAGGGAAGTACACCGGGGAGCTGTTTTTT
TRBV20-1,.,.,TRBJ1-1,CSARDRTEAFF,TGCAGTGCCAGAGACAGAACTGAAGCTTTCTTT
TRBV6-5,.,.,TRBJ2-1,CASPRGRSYNEQFF,TGTGCCAGCCCTAGGGGCCGCTCCTACAATGAGCAGTTCTTC
TRBV4-2,.,.,TRBJ1-3,CASSPGMAAGNTIYF,TGTGCCAGCAGCCCCGGGATGGCAGCTGGAAACACCATATATTTT
TRBV5-1,.,.,TRBJ1-1,CASSSPRGSLSLNTEAFF,TGCGCCAGCAGCTCACCTCGGGGGTCACTCAGCTTGAACACTGAAGCTTTCTTT
TRBV11-2,TRBD2,.,TRBJ2-1,CASSRGGSAHEQFF,TGTGCCAGCAGCCGCGGGGGGTCCGCTCATGAGCAGTTCTTC